This record covers a single TCR beta chain. This receptor's antigen is unknown. No much larger clonotype is one base removed from it; base qualities were not supplied. Other DNA sequences in this sample translate to the same CDR3. Using the deep immunoSEQ assay, TCR CDR3 regions were amplified from genomic DNA by multiplex PCR. Extracted genomic DNA from each cell subset was spread evenly across all wells of several immunoSEQ 96-well plates, with each plate serving as a replicate. For sorted subsets, each replicate PCR was loaded with around 220 ng genomic DNA, equivalent to about 30,000 T cell genomes. Purified libraries were measured with a Qubit 3.0 fluorometer, size-checked on a Bioanalyzer 2100, and measured again with the KAPA Library Quantification kit. Each immunoSEQ 96-well plate was sequenced on its own single-read 150-cycle Illumina NextSeq 550 flow cell. On the authors' methods: Because the immunoSEQ output included only junctional sequences and no quality scores, the filtering could not be the same as the filtering used for full-length reads. Sequences were annotated with PyIR, a Python wrapper for IgBLAST v1.9, and V/J genes and CDR3 were assigned using IMGT germline references. Reads were filtered out if the reads had weak V/J assignments (E-value above 1e-6), no CDR3, stop codons, out-of-frame junctions, or ambiguous translated residues. V3J clonotypes were defined as sequences sharing an identical inferred V gene, J gene, and CDR3 amino acid sequence. Percentage overlap between repertoires was calculated by dividing the number of shared unique clonotypes by the size of the smaller repertoire. Three approaches were used to assess repertoire richness: RTK rarefaction, the Chao1 estimator, and Recon v2.1 estimates of unobserved clonotypes. Generation probabilities were computed with OLGA for all TCRbeta clonotypes obtained by the gDNA method from several donors. Drawn from immuneACCESS, this table holds only the in-frame rearrangements with V and J called that TCRdb kept. Clones are partly lost; checked studies trace under half to an unresolved V gene and leave the rest unexplained. V, J and clone size derive from that table, while D and trimming were established from the DNA sequence. This sample comprises about 2.2 million clones, roughly 91% of them detected only once. The ten largest make up about 1.5% of the sample.

CD8 naive samples were CD45RO-negative cells positively selected for CCR7, giving a CD45RA+CCR7+ population that excluded TemRA cells. Healthy HIV-negative adults with no recently reported acute infections or vaccinations were included as donors. All donors were Caucasian adults living in Nashville, Tennessee, USA. Blood was collected by leukapheresis, and PBMCs were isolated by Ficoll-Histopaque density gradient centrifugation and then cryopreserved in liquid nitrogen vapor phase. Analytical flow cytometry was used to check the purity and quantity of every magnetically sorted T cell population. Genomic DNA was isolated from every sorted fraction and measured by UV absorbance on a Nanodrop 2000c. The germline V gene specifies LGHNA as CDR1 and YNFKEQ as CDR2. From its cysteine to its phenylalanine, the CDR3 spans 13 amino acids. Left in the record is the CDR3 DNA by itself, 39 bases read in frame from the first base. V is clipped by 0 bases and J by 4 bases, and the sequence between their germline boundaries is 4 bases long.

This sample was included in a study of shared clonotypes between healthy human individuals (dated by TCRdb to the early 2020s). Regarding the complete study: A couple of women and three men aged 18 to 49 years were included in the cohort. To estimate repertoire size and how much clonotypes are shared between individuals, the study performed deep sequencing of blood TCR repertoires from a few healthy adults. Each donor's leukapheresis produced roughly between roughly 0.85 and 10 billion PBMCs. For each donor, three plates each were used for CD4 naive and CD4 memory, two plates were used for CD8 naive, and one plate was used for CD8 memory. Libraries were prepared and TCR repertoires were sequenced by different laboratories using diverse techniques, in order to increase sequencing depth and limit assay-specific biases.

General findings and caveats noted by the study authors: Naive subsets generally had larger estimated clonotype richness than memory subsets. Only blood was sampled, and tissue TCR repertoires likely differ from those in blood. Based on pairwise subsampling, the degree of clonotype sharing among donors was expected to be affected by sequencing depth. Clonotypes shared by all four sorted-subset donors showed higher generation probabilities than non-shared clonotypes. Sharing across a few donors was observed for about 5% of naive CD4, 3% to 3.5% of naive CD8, 2% to 2.5% of memory CD4, and about 0.38% of memory CD8 clonotypes. Because the study included a small number of donors, the genetic and exposure-history diversity represented was limited. Rarefaction of sorted-subset datasets indicated incomplete sequencing despite the large sequencing depth.

The source is a man in his late teens or twenties in good health. Some clones in this sample may be carry-over from other donors' samples. The receptor chain draws on TRBV4-2 and TRBJ2-1, with the D segment identity uncertain. The sequenced material came from naive CD8+ T cells from PBMCs. The meaning of the sample's cell subset or site label: CD45RA+CCR7+. CDR3 region: CASSQDGYNEQFF. The DNA reads TGTGCCAGCAGCCAAGACGGTTACAATGAGCAGTTCTTC.